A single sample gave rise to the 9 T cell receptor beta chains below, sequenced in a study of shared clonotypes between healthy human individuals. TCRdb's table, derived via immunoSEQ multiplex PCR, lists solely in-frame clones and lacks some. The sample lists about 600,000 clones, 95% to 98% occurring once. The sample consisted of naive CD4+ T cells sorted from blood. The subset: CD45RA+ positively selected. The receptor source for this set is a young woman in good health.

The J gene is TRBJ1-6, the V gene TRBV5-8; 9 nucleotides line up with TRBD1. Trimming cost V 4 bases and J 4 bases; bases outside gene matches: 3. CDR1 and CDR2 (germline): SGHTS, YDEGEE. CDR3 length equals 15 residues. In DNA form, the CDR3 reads TGTGCCAGCAGCGAGGGACAGGGTTATAATTCACCCCTCCACTTT. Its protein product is CASSEGQGYNSPLHF.

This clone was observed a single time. DNA of the CDR3: TGTGCCAGTAGTAGAGTAATGGGAGATACGCAGTATTTT. It is translated as CASSRVMGDTQYF. This chain joins TRBV19 and TRBJ2-3; D is undetermined. The CDR3 is 13 residues long. CDR1 LNHDA and CDR2 SQIVND come from the germline V gene (reference sequence). V shed 4 bases and J shed 5 bases, with 10 bases lying between them.

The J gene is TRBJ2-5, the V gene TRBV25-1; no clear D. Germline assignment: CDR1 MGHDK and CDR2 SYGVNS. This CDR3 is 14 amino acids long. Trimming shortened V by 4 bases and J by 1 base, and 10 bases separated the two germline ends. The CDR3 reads CASSAPPGQETQYF. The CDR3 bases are TGTGCCAGCAGTGCCCCCCCCGGCCAAGAGACCCAGTACTTC.

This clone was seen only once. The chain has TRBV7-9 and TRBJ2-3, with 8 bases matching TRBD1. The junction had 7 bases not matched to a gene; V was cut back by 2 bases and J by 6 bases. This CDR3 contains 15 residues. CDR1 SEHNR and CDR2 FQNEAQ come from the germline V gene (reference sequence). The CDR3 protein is CASSLSGTGWDTQYF. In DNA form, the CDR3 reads TGTGCCAGCAGCTTATCCGGGACAGGTTGGGATACGCAGTATTTT.

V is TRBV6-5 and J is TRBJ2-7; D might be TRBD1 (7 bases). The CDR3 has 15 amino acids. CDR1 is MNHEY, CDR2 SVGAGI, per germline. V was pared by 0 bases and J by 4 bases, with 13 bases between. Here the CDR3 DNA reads TGTGCCAGCAGTTACTCCAGGGGGGACAATTACGAGCAGTACTTC. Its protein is CASSYSRGDNYEQYF.

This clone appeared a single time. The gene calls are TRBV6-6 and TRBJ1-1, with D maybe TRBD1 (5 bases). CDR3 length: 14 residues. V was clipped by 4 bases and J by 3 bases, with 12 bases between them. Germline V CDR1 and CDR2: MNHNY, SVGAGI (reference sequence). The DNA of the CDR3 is TGTGCCAGCAGTTGGGGGTTTATGGACACTGAAGCTTTCTTT. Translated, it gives CASSWGFMDTEAFF.

CDR3 loop: CASSPGQGSTEAFF. The CDR3 DNA sequence: TGTGCCAGCTCACCCGGACAGGGCAGCACTGAAGCTTTCTTT. The chain recombines TRBV18 with TRBJ1-1; 8 bases agree with TRBD1. The V gene end was trimmed by 3 bases and the J gene end by 4 bases; junction bases not matched to a gene: 4. The CDR3 is 14 residues long. Germline V gene data show CDR1 as KGHSH and CDR2 as LQKENI.

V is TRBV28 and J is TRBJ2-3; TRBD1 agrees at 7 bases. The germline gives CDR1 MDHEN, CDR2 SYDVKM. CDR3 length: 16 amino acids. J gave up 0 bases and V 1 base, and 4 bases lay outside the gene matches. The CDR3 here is CASSLLGQPSTDTQYF. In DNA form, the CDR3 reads TGTGCCAGCAGTTTATTGGGACAGCCTAGCACAGATACGCAGTATTTT.

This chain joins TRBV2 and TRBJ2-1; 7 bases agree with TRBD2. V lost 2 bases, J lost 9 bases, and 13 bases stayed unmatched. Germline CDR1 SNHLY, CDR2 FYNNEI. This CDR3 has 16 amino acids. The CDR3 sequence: CASSERSEGGPGEQFF. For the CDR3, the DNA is TGTGCCAGCAGTGAAAGGTCCGAGGGAGGGCCAGGTGAGCAGTTCTTC. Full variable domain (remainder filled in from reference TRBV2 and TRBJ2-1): EPEVTQTPSHQVTQMGQEVILRCVPISNHLYFYWYRQILGQKVEFLVSFYNNEISEKSEIFDDQFSVERPDGSNFTLKIRSTKLEDSAMYFCASSERSEGGPGEQFFGPGTRLTVL.